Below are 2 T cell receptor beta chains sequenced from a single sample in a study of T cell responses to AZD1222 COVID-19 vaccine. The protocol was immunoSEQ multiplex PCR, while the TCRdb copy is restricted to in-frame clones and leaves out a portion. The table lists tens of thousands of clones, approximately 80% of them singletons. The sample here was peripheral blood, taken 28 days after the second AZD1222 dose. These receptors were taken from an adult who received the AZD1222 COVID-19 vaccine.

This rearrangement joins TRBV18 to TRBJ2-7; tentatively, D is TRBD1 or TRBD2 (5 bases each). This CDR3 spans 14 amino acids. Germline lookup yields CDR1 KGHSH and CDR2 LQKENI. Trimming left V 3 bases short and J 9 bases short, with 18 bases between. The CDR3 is CASSPGTEDRRQYV. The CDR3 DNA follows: TGTGCCAGCTCACCCGGGACGGAAGATAGGAGGCAGTACGTC.

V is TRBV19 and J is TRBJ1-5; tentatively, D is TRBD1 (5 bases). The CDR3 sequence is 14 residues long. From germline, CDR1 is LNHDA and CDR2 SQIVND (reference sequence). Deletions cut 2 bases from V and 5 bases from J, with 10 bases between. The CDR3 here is CASSIWGVDQPQHF. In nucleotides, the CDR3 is TGTGCCAGTAGTATATGGGGGGTTGATCAGCCCCAGCATTTT. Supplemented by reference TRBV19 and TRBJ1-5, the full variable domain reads DGGITQSPKYLFRKEGQNVTLSCEQNLNHDAMYWYRQDPGQGLRLIYYSQIVNDFQKGDIAEGYSVSREKKESFPLTVTSAQKNPTAFYLCASSIWGVDQPQHFGDGTRLSIL.